Sequencing of this T cell receptor (beta chain) was carried out in a study of T cells in Graves' hyperthyroidism and ophthalmopathy. Notes on this clonotype: Just one base apart from a much larger clone, this may be a read error. Likely a read error: the CDR3 ends without its conserved phenylalanine or tryptophan.

The TCR beta CDR3 regions underwent amplification using RNA transcripts as the source. HTBI primers were used for first-round RT-PCR of the TCR CDR3. In TCRdb, the multiplex PCR reads were re-called with MiXCR into one record per CDR3 protein. The sample contains approximately 710,000 distinct CDR3 sequences, 17% of which appear only once. CDR3 length: 13 residues. The germline CDR1 and CDR2 sequences are SGDLS and YYNGEE. The V gene lost 3 bases and the J gene lost 5 bases, with 6 bases spanning the gap. This chain links TRBV9 with TRBJ1-6; D is unclear. Sequenced sample: blood. The clonotype originates from a man aged 50-60 years with Graves' hyperthyroidism. The chain's CDR3 is CASSGHNNSPLHS. The CDR3, as DNA: TGTGCCAGCAGCGGTCACAATAATTCACCCCTCCACTCT.